This TCR beta chain was captured by sequencing in a study of cytomegalovirus exposure and HLA in healthy donors. Study results and limitations: Productive rates of about 90% or about 30% were seen for most TCR beta V segments in an earlier analysis. The study designated 150 or so TCR beta chains cytomegalovirus-associated. There were a few CMV-associated chains whose specificity for CMV antigens was confirmed in vitro. Other equally common chains were less clonally expanded than HLA-associated TCR beta chains, a later analysis showed.

CDR3 size: 16 residues. Germline V gene lookup returns CDR1 ENHRY and CDR2 SYGVKD. Trimming removed 9 bases from V and 0 bases from J, with 18 bases in between. Vbeta (60) and Jbeta (13) primers were used in the PCR. Some clones are missing from TCRdb's copy, which holds only in-frame ones; the method was immunoSEQ multiplex PCR. Of about 190,000 clones listed, roughly four fifths were seen once; the top ten hold over 2%. As concerns this clone: Its specificity is unknown.

The chain has TRBV10-3 and TRBJ1-3, with D hard to call. The sample was PBMCs. The sequence was obtained from a woman aged 25 to 39 in good health and CMV-seropositive. The CDR3 region is CAITADAGSSGNTIYF. The CDR3 region has the DNA TGTGCCATTACCGCAGATGCGGGGTCCTCTGGAAACACCATATATTTT.